The 17 T cell receptor beta chains presented below share a single source sample, sequenced in a study of shared clonotypes between healthy human individuals. Method: immunoSEQ multiplex PCR; TCRdb's copy keeps in-frame clones and lacks some. Of 450,000 to 650,000 clones detected, around three quarters appear once; the ten largest clones hold 12%. What was sequenced was PBMCs. These receptors originate from a woman aged 40 to 50 in good health. Some clones in this sample may be carry-over from other donors' samples.

This clone appeared once. The rearrangement uses TRBV6-1 and TRBJ2-5; 9 nucleotides align to TRBD2. Germline CDR1 is MNHNS and CDR2 is SASEGT. V gave up 6 bases and J gave up 5 bases; unmatched junction bases: 10. The CDR3 covers 15 residues. CDR3 sequence: CASSPGGRAGETQYF. The CDR3 nucleotides read TGTGCCAGCAGCCCCGGCGGGAGGGCCGGGGAGACCCAGTACTTC.

CDR3 DNA: TGTGCCAGTAGTATGTATGGTGAGCAGTTCTTC. This sequence encodes CASSMYGEQFF. V gene TRBV19 combines with J gene TRBJ2-1; D is unclear. The CDR3 extends over 11 amino acids. Trimming stripped 3 bases from V and 9 bases from J, with 6 bases between. The germline V gene has CDR1 LNHDA and CDR2 SQIVND (reference sequence).

By share, this clone counts as medium-sized (0.01 to 0.1%). This chain connects TRBV28 to TRBJ1-1; unclear D gene. Deletions cut 7 bases from V and 4 bases from J, with 10 bases between. CDR1 is MDHEN and CDR2 is SYDVKM in the germline V gene. CDR3 length: 12 amino acids. CDR3 nucleotides: TGTGCCAGCACCGCCCGCGGCACTGAAGCTTTCTTT. Its protein product is CASTARGTEAFF. Supplemented by reference TRBV28 and TRBJ1-1, the full variable domain reads DVKVTQSSRYLVKRTGEKVFLECVQDMDHENMFWYRQDPGLGLRLIYFSYDVKMKEKGDIPEGYSVSREKKERFSLILESASTNQTSMYLCASTARGTEAFFGQGTRLTVV.

CDR3 nucleotides: TGTGCCAGTAGTATACAGACTAGCGGGAGCTCCTACGAGCAGTACTTC. It encodes CASSIQTSGSSYEQYF. The chain uses TRBV19 and TRBJ2-7; 12 bases agree with TRBD2. Germline V gene sequence: CDR1 LNHDA, CDR2 SQIVND (reference sequence). Trimming cost V 2 bases and J 0 bases; bases outside gene matches: 2. The CDR3 has 16 residues.

V usage is TRBV5-1 and J usage is TRBJ2-5; TRBD1 agrees at 7 bases. The junction had 11 bases not matched to a gene; V was cut back by 4 bases and J by 5 bases. This CDR3 spans 15 amino acids. The germline V gene has CDR1 SGHRS and CDR2 YFSETQ. CDR3 protein: CASSLRGQSVETQYF. In DNA form, the CDR3 reads TGCGCCAGCAGCCTTAGGGGGCAATCTGTGGAGACCCAGTACTTC.

J is TRBJ1-2 and V is TRBV30, with 7 bases aligning to TRBD1. CDR1 and CDR2 from the germline V gene are GTSNPN and SVGIG (reference sequence). CDR3 length: 13 residues. Trimming took 4 bases from V and 7 from J; bases not matched to a gene: 9. CDR3 in DNA: TGTGCCTGGACTCCGAGGGGGCGGCGTGGCTACACCTTC. Translation: CAWTPRGRRGYTF.

The count of this clone is one. The V gene is TRBV29-1, the J gene TRBJ2-3, with 7 nucleotides matching TRBD2. The ends lost 4 bases at V and 4 bases at J; junction bases unmatched: 8. Germline loops: CDR1 SQVTM, CDR2 ANQGSEA. This CDR3 contains 14 residues. CDR3 nucleotide sequence: TGCAGCGTTGTTGGCGGGAGAGGGGCAGATACGCAGTATTTT. It yields the protein CSVVGGRGADTQYF.

J is TRBJ2-5 and V is TRBV2, with D maybe TRBD1 (5 bases). Germline loops: CDR1 SNHLY, CDR2 FYNNEI. V lost 6 bases, J lost 5 bases, and 10 bases lay in between. The CDR3 runs 12 residues. The CDR3 coding sequence is TGTGCCAGCAGGTTAGGGGATGAGACCCAGTACTTC. It codes for CASRLGDETQYF.

This chain joins TRBV5-4 and TRBJ2-5; D is perhaps TRBD1 or TRBD2 (5 bases each). The end of the DNA aligns better with TRBJ2-7, so the J call may be wrong. CDR1 and CDR2 (germline): SGHNT, YYREEE (reference sequence). This CDR3 comprises 14 residues. The CDR3 reads CASSLPGPKYEQYF. CDR3 nucleotide sequence: TGTGCCAGCAGTTTGCCGGGACCCAAATACGAGCAGTACTTC.

The rearrangement links TRBV2 to TRBJ2-5, with 11 bases fitting TRBD2. CDR3 length: 15 residues. V was clipped by 4 bases and J by 1 base; unmatched bases: 2. The V gene's germline CDR1 is SNHLY and CDR2 FYNNEI. The CDR3 sequence: CASSGGTSGQETQYF. The CDR3 DNA reads TGTGCCAGCAGTGGGGGGACTAGCGGCCAAGAGACCCAGTACTTC.

The genes are TRBV2 and TRBJ2-7; TRBD1 or TRBD2 may be the D gene (6 bases each). Germline V CDR1 and CDR2: SNHLY, FYNNEI. Trimming pared 6 bases from V and 0 bases from J, leaving 15 bases between. CDR3 length equals 15 residues. Here the CDR3 DNA reads TGTGCCAGCAGGGGGGCCCCCGGGGGCTCCTACGAGCAGTACTTC. It codes for CASRGAPGGSYEQYF. The full variable domain, completed using reference TRBV2 and TRBJ2-7, is EPEVTQTPSHQVTQMGQEVILRCVPISNHLYFYWYRQILGQKVEFLVSFYNNEISEKSEIFDDQFSVERPDGSNFTLKIRSTKLEDSAMYFCASRGAPGGSYEQYFGPGTRLTVT.

This chain uses TRBV7-9 with TRBJ2-3, with D maybe TRBD1 (6 bases). The CDR3 spans 14 residues. Trimming shortened V by 7 bases and J by 0 bases, and 11 bases separated the two germline ends. Germline V gene data show CDR1 as SEHNR and CDR2 as FQNEAQ (reference sequence). CDR3 protein: CASKRTVSTDTQYF. DNA for the CDR3: TGTGCCAGCAAACGGACAGTTAGCACAGATACGCAGTATTTT.

The rearrangement uses TRBV9 and TRBJ2-1; the D gene is possibly TRBD2 (6 bases). Germline CDR1 and CDR2: SGDLS and YYNGEE. V was trimmed by 4 bases and J by 7 bases, leaving 18 bases between them. The CDR3 has 15 residues. The CDR3 DNA reads as TGTGCCAGCAGCTTTGCCGGGAAGGCGGGGAATGAGCAGTTCTTC. Its translation is CASSFAGKAGNEQFF.

The J gene is TRBJ1-2, the V gene TRBV28, with D possibly matching TRBD1 (5 bases). The V end was cut by 6 bases, the J end by 0 bases, with 11 bases between. The V gene's germline CDR1 is MDHEN and CDR2 SYDVKM. This CDR3 comprises 14 residues. For the CDR3, the DNA is TGTGCCAGCAGAAGACAGTCAGCTAACTATGGCTACACCTTC. Its translation: CASRRQSANYGYTF.

The J gene is TRBJ1-6, the V gene TRBV30, with TRBD1 matching over 10 bases. Germline loops: CDR1 GTSNPN, CDR2 SVGIG (reference sequence). After removal of 2 bases from V and 10 bases from J, the junction contained 5 bases not matched to a gene. CDR3 length equals 14 residues. The CDR3 DNA sequence: TGTGCCTGGAGTTTCGGACAGGGGGGCTCACCCCTCCACTTT. Translation: CAWSFGQGGSPLHF. Full variable domain (rest looked up from reference TRBV30 and TRBJ1-6): SQTIHQWPATLVQPVGSPLSLECTVEGTSNPNLYWYRQAAGRGLQLLFYSVGIGQISSEVPQNLSASRPQDRQFILSSKKLLLSDSGFYLCAWSFGQGGSPLHFGNGTRLTVT.

In regard to this clone: Within the sample, other DNA sequences also encode this same CDR3. The chain joins TRBV27 to TRBJ2-6; the D is unclear. Per germline, CDR1 MNHEY and CDR2 SMNVEV (reference sequence). V dropped 5 bases and J dropped 0 bases, with 2 bases sitting between them. The CDR3 extends over 13 amino acids. CDR3 nucleotide sequence: TGTGCCAGCAGTCTCTCTGGGGCCAACGTCCTGACTTTC. It translates to CASSLSGANVLTF.

V usage is TRBV29-1 and J usage is TRBJ1-1; tentatively, D is TRBD1 (5 bases). Trimming pared 6 bases from V and 0 bases from J, leaving 14 bases between. The CDR3 sequence is 14 residues long. Germline assignment: CDR1 SQVTM and CDR2 ANQGSEA. CDR3 region: CSVNDRPLNTEAFF. The CDR3 DNA reads as TGCAGCGTCAATGACAGACCTCTGAACACTGAAGCTTTCTTT.